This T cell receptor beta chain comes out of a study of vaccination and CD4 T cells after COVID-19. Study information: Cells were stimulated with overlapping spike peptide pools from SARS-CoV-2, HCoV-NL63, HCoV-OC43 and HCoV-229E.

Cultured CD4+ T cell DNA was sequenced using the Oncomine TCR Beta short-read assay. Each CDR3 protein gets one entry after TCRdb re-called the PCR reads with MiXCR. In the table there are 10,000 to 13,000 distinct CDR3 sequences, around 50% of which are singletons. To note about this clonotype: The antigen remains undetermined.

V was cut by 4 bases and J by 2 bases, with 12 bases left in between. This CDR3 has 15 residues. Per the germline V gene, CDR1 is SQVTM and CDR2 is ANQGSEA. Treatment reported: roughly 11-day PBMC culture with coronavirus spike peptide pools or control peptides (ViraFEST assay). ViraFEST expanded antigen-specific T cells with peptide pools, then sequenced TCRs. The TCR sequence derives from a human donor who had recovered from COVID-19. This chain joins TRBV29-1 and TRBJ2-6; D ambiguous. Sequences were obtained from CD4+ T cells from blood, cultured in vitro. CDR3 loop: CSVGNREAGANVLTF. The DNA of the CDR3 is TGCAGCGTTGGGAATAGAGAGGCTGGGGCCAACGTCCTGACTTTC.